The next 8 T cell receptor beta chains were all read from a single sample in a study of shared clonotypes between healthy human individuals. The naive CD8 population came from CD45RO-negative cells selected for CCR7, without terminally differentiated effector memory CD45RA+ cells. Produced via immunoSEQ multiplex PCR; TCRdb's table is partial and in-frame only. The sample has about 2 million clones; roughly 94% are singletons. The sample was naive CD8+ T cells sorted from blood. Receptors were obtained from a man aged 18-30 years in good health.

The rearrangement links TRBV10-2 to TRBJ2-3, with 7 bases fitting TRBD1. V trimming: 7 bases; J trimming: 2 bases; junction bases outside the gene matches: 9. CDR3 length: 15 amino acids. Germline loops: CDR1 WSHSY, CDR2 SAAADI. This CDR3 reads CASTRDSTPTDTQYF. The CDR3 bases are TGCGCCAGCACCCGGGACAGCACTCCCACAGATACGCAGTATTTT.

V is TRBV6-1 and J is TRBJ2-7; D remains ambiguous. Germline V gene data show CDR1 as MNHNS and CDR2 as SASEGT. The CDR3 is 10 residues long. Trimming removed 8 bases at V and 5 bases at J, with 7 bases between. The CDR3 DNA is TGTGCCAGCGTCATGAACGAGCAGTACTTC. Translation: CASVMNEQYF.

V gene TRBV4-1 combines with J gene TRBJ1-4; the D gene is possibly TRBD1 (6 bases). The CDR3 extends over 16 amino acids. Germline CDR1 is MGHRA and CDR2 is YSYEKL. With 3 bases removed from V and 4 bases from J, the gap between germline ends came to 15 bases. Written as DNA, the CDR3 is TGCGCCAGCAGCCAGCAAGACATAGGGGGTAATGAAAAACTGTTTTTT. It codes for CASSQQDIGGNEKLFF.

V and J are TRBV7-9 and TRBJ2-5; 7 bases are shared with TRBD1. J was trimmed by 10 bases and V by 1 base; bases with no gene match: 9. Germline V gives CDR1 SEHNR, CDR2 FQNEAQ (reference sequence). CDR3 length: 14 amino acids. The CDR3 loop reads CASSLVTGARDQYF. The CDR3 nucleotides are TGTGCCAGCAGCTTAGTTACAGGGGCGAGGGACCAGTACTTC.

The chain is built from TRBV5-1 and TRBJ2-2; 10 bases fit TRBD1. CDR3 length equals 16 residues. Germline V gene lookup returns CDR1 SGHRS and CDR2 YFSETQ. J was trimmed by 0 bases and V by 4 bases; bases with no gene match: 3. The CDR3 region has the DNA TGCGCCAGCAGCGGGGGACAGGGGCCGAACACCGGGGAGCTGTTTTTT. It translates to CASSGGQGPNTGELFF. Full variable domain (rest looked up from reference TRBV5-1 and TRBJ2-2): KAGVTQTPRYLIKTRGQQVTLSCSPISGHRSVSWYQQTPGQGLQFLFEYFSETQRNKGNFPGRFSGRQFSNSRSEMNVSTLELGDSALYLCASSGGQGPNTGELFFGEGSRLTVL.

About this clone itself: This CDR3 is also generated by other DNA sequences in the sample. For the CDR3, the DNA is TGTGCCAGCAGTTTAGCGGGGAGCTCCTACGAGCAGTACTTC. Its translation is CASSLAGSSYEQYF. This chain joins TRBV28 and TRBJ2-7, with D perhaps TRBD2 (6 bases). CDR3 size: 14 residues. The germline V gene has CDR1 MDHEN and CDR2 SYDVKM. The germline V and J ends were trimmed by 2 bases and 0 bases, with 8 bases remaining between them.

The V gene is TRBV7-9, the J gene TRBJ2-7; D is unresolved. Germline V gene lookup returns CDR1 SEHNR and CDR2 FQNEAQ (reference sequence). The CDR3 is 18 residues long. V was clipped by 4 bases and J by 5 bases, with 27 bases between them. The CDR3 loop is CASSSSIIDWQRGDEQYF. CDR3 DNA: TGTGCCAGCAGCTCAAGTATAATCGACTGGCAACGTGGCGACGAGCAGTACTTC.

This clone was seen just once. This rearrangement joins TRBV21-1 to TRBJ2-7; TRBD1, as called in the table, went unchecked against the DNA. TRBV21-1 counts as a pseudogene. The CDR3 runs 18 residues. CDR3 loop: CASSKRLKYRGLLHEQYF. The CDR3 DNA reads as TGTGCCAGCAGCAAAAGGCTCAAATACAGGGGGCTTCTCCACGAGCAGTACTTC.